A selection of T cell receptor beta chains follows, all from one sample in a study of blood T cell repertoires in COVID-19. Sequenced by immunoSEQ multiplex PCR; TCRdb stores in-frame clones only, minus some. The sample records a few hundred thousand clones, roughly 90% being singletons. Sequenced: peripheral blood. The receptors originated from a woman in her 30s with COVID-19, enrolled during active disease. CDR3s include the opening cysteine and the closing phenylalanine or tryptophan. D genes are given only for firm matches. A clone size is listed for some rows: how often the clone was seen (once, few, many), or a class if it is expanded.

J: TRBJ1-4
V: TRBV24-1
size: -
D: -
DNA: TGTGCCACCAACGGACAGTCTCTGTGCCTAACTAATGAAAAACTGTTTTTT
CDR3: CATNGQSLCLTNEKLFF

J: TRBJ2-1
V: TRBV3-1/TRBV3-2
size: -
D: TRBD2
DNA: TGTGCCAGCAGGCGGGAGGGGGGATACAATGAGCAGTTCTTC
CDR3: CASRREGGYNEQFF

J: TRBJ1-1
V: TRBV12-3/TRBV12-4
size: -
D: -
DNA: TGTGCCAGCAGTTTCGGGGGGAGGCCTGAAGCTTTCTTT
CDR3: CASSFGGRPEAFF

J: TRBJ1-6
V: TRBV7-2
size: -
D: TRBD1
DNA: TGTGCCAGCAGCTCTACCAGGGGGTCCTATTCACCCCTCCACTTT
CDR3: CASSSTRGSYSPLHF

J: TRBJ1-1
V: TRBV7-2
size: -
D: -
DNA: TGTGCCAGCAGCGTCAGGGTAGGGTGGAACACTGAAGCTTTCTTT
CDR3: CASSVRVGWNTEAFF

J: TRBJ2-5
V: TRBV6-6
size: -
D: TRBD1
DNA: TGTGCCAGCAGTTACTCGGGACAGGGTTACCAAGAGACCCAGTACTTC
CDR3: CASSYSGQGYQETQYF

J: TRBJ1-1
V: TRBV6-5
size: many
D: -
DNA: TGTGCCAGCAGTTATAAAGTAACAGGAGTAAACACTGAAGCTTTCTTT
CDR3: CASSYKVTGVNTEAFF

J: TRBJ1-2
V: TRBV5-4
size: -
D: TRBD1
DNA: TGTGCCAGCAGCTTGGGGCAGGGGGTATACTATGGCTACACCTTC
CDR3: CASSLGQGVYYGYTF

J: TRBJ2-1
V: TRBV19
size: -
D: TRBD2
DNA: TGTGCCAGTAGTCGGGAAGCGGGAGGCCACAATGAGCAGTTCTTC
CDR3: CASSREAGGHNEQFF

J: TRBJ2-3
V: TRBV27
size: -
D: TRBD2
DNA: TGTGCCGCCCAACTAGCGGGTGACACAGATACGCAGTATTTT
CDR3: CAAQLAGDTDTQYF

J: TRBJ2-1
V: TRBV6-4
size: -
D: TRBD2
DNA: TGTGCCAGCAGTGACTTGGCGGGGGCCTACAATGAGCAGTTCTTC
CDR3: CASSDLAGAYNEQFF

J: TRBJ2-1
V: TRBV11-2
size: once
D: -
DNA: TGTGCCAGCAGCTTAGCGGGTGAGCAGTTCTTC
CDR3: CASSLAGEQFF

J: TRBJ2-4
V: TRBV5-1
size: -
D: -
DNA: TGCGCCAGCAGCCCGGGTTTTTCAGGGGACGTAGCCAAAAACATTCAGTACTTC
CDR3: CASSPGFSGDVAKNIQYF

J: TRBJ1-6
V: TRBV10-3
size: -
D: -
DNA: TGTGCCATCAGGGCAGACGGGAATTCACCCCTCCACTTT
CDR3: CAIRADGNSPLHF

J: TRBJ2-1
V: TRBV10-3
size: -
D: TRBD2
DNA: TGTGCCATCAGTGAGTCTAGGGCTAGCGGGATTGGTTCCTACAATGAGCAGTTCTTC
CDR3: CAISESRASGIGSYNEQFF

J: TRBJ1-4
V: TRBV5-1
size: -
D: -
DNA: TGCGCCAGCAGCTTGGGGTCGGGAATAACTAATGAAAAACTGTTTTTT
CDR3: CASSLGSGITNEKLFF

J: TRBJ2-1
V: TRBV5-4
size: -
D: TRBD2
DNA: TGTGCCAGCAGCTCCTCGGGGGGAGCGGTGTCCTACAATGAGCAGTTCTTC
CDR3: CASSSSGGAVSYNEQFF

J: TRBJ1-5
V: TRBV2
size: -
D: TRBD1
DNA: TGTGCCAGCGGGACAGGGGCCCCCGGAAATAATCAGCCCCAGCATTTT
CDR3: CASGTGAPGNNQPQHF